The T cell receptor (beta chain) under discussion was sequenced for a study of shared clonotypes between healthy human individuals. It was into CD45RA+ naive and CD45RA-negative memory subsets that the CD4+ cells were split. Trimming pared 7 bases from V and 0 bases from J, leaving 10 bases between. Germline CDR1 is SQVTM and CDR2 is ANQGSEA. The CDR3 covers 13 residues. For sorted subsets, approximately 0.2 ug DNA per replicate equaled tens of thousands of T cell genomes. TCRdb's copy holds only in-frame clones and misses some; the assay was immunoSEQ multiplex PCR. The sample lists about 1.5 million clones, about 98% occurring once.

The V gene is TRBV29-1, the J gene TRBJ2-1; TRBD2 might be the D (6 bases). The sample consisted of naive CD4+ T cells sorted from blood. Subset given: CD45RA+ positively selected. The clonotype was recovered from a young man in good health. CDR3 loop: CSGAGSSYNEQFF. The CDR3 nucleotides read TGCAGCGGGGCGGGAAGCTCCTACAATGAGCAGTTCTTC.